This T cell receptor beta chain was found in a study of metastatic and nonmetastatic thyroid tumors. A few counts support this clone. Its specificity is unknown. Germline values: CDR1 SNHLY, CDR2 FYNNEI. V dropped 10 bases and J dropped 1; count of bases not matched to a gene: 4. The CDR3 is 13 amino acids. TCRdb re-analyzed the PCR reads through MiXCR. The data show about 12,000 clones, 30% to 40% seen once. There were no patients who had received any treatment before thyroid surgery. Study outcomes and limitations: The reported finding was significantly higher TCR beta diversity in malignant thyroid tumors relative to benign nodules, in blood and tumor.

The TCR comes from a male donor with papillary thyroid cancer or a benign thyroid nodule (not recorded which). Some clones in this sample may be carry-over from other donors' samples. The chain employs TRBV2 and TRBJ1-1; the match to TRBD1 covers 9 bases. The specimen was tumor tissue. The CDR3 coding sequence is TGTGCCACCACAGGGGGCTCGAACACTGAAGCTTTCTTT. Translating gives CATTGGSNTEAFF.